These T cell receptor beta chains were read from a single sample in a study of blood T cell repertoires in COVID-19. Some clones are missing from TCRdb's copy, which holds only in-frame ones; the method was immunoSEQ multiplex PCR. The repertoire consists of roughly 51,000 clones, with around 86% occurring once and the leading ten covering 2.5% to 3%. The sample was peripheral blood. The receptors originated from a woman aged 80 or older with acute or convalescent COVID-19. Each CDR3 is given without its conserved first and last residue. Each record gives: V gene, CDR3 protein.

V gene: TRBV3-1/TRBV3-2; CDR3 protein: ASSQQGTNTGELF
V gene: TRBV19; CDR3 protein: ASSIVQGVSNQPQH
V gene: TRBV7-8; CDR3 protein: ASSLVEGENTIY
V gene: TRBV6-4; CDR3 protein: ASSDQYEQY
V gene: TRBV14; CDR3 protein: ASSRLRTDNTGELF
V gene: TRBV19; CDR3 protein: ASSKAGEETQY
V gene: TRBV5-1; CDR3 protein: ASSLESGGAYNEQF
V gene: TRBV4-1; CDR3 protein: ASSQGGQGIHYEQY
V gene: TRBV12-3/TRBV12-4; CDR3 protein: ASSRTASYGYT
V gene: TRBV7-3; CDR3 protein: ASGVGAGELF
V gene: TRBV2; CDR3 protein: ASRGGTANYGYT
V gene: TRBV19; CDR3 protein: ASSIRSSAQH
V gene: TRBV11-2; CDR3 protein: ASSLGFAEAF
V gene: TRBV3-1/TRBV3-2; CDR3 protein: ASSQDAEYEQY
V gene: TRBV23-1; CDR3 protein: ASSQILHRGTGQPQH
V gene: TRBV4-2; CDR3 protein: ASRHTSGVTDTQY
V gene: TRBV11-2; CDR3 protein: ASSPGTSGVAAYNEQF
V gene: TRBV10-1; CDR3 protein: ASSGLAGDHEQY
V gene: TRBV6-2/TRBV6-3; CDR3 protein: ASSYGGWIGEQF
V gene: TRBV18; CDR3 protein: ASSDTSYNEQF
V gene: TRBV3-1/TRBV3-2; CDR3 protein: ASSQDLTGFGSPLH
V gene: TRBV15; CDR3 protein: ATSGGLAEKKSYNEQF
V gene: TRBV15; CDR3 protein: ATSRDISNEKLF
V gene: TRBV7-8; CDR3 protein: ASSLDRAGEKLF
V gene: TRBV4-1; CDR3 protein: ASSQGQGRDEQY
V gene: TRBV3-1/TRBV3-2; CDR3 protein: ASSPQLRTGPRGSYNEQF
V gene: TRBV5-1; CDR3 protein: ASSLDSGMDGYT
V gene: TRBV7-2; CDR3 protein: ASSLNRNTEAF
V gene: TRBV19; CDR3 protein: ASTHRGGGEAEAF
V gene: TRBV5-1; CDR3 protein: ASSLVSGQNSPLH
V gene: TRBV30; CDR3 protein: AWSVTSGSYEQY
V gene: TRBV6-5; CDR3 protein: ASTGWEDGYT
V gene: TRBV5-4; CDR3 protein: ASSFNRLNTEAF
V gene: TRBV6-6; CDR3 protein: ASRSVARGETQY
V gene: TRBV12-5; CDR3 protein: ASGLGDRGREQY
V gene: TRBV25-1; CDR3 protein: ASSGGTSTDTQY
V gene: TRBV7-3; CDR3 protein: ASSIQKNTEAF
V gene: TRBV5-1; CDR3 protein: ASSQTGKDNEQF
V gene: TRBV2; CDR3 protein: ASIREGTGELF
V gene: TRBV5-5; CDR3 protein: ASSLDRGQPQH
V gene: TRBV30; CDR3 protein: AWMDGLYQETQY
V gene: TRBV5-1; CDR3 protein: ASSLERGGTEAF
V gene: TRBV5-4; CDR3 protein: ASSLTAGVGSPLH
V gene: TRBV19; CDR3 protein: ASSGFTGVHNEQF
V gene: TRBV7-7; CDR3 protein: ASSYGTGFQETQY
V gene: TRBV27; CDR3 protein: ASSLRRAGNTIY
V gene: TRBV7-6; CDR3 protein: ASSSRLTDTQY
V gene: TRBV12-3/TRBV12-4; CDR3 protein: ASGGGAQETQY